This paragraph covers one TCR beta chain sequence. CDR1 SGHNT and CDR2 YYREEE come from the germline V gene (reference sequence). The length of the CDR3 is 16 residues. V was shortened by 0 bases and J by 6 bases, with 18 bases between the two germline ends. Terminally differentiated effector memory CD45RA+ cells were left out of the naive CD8 fraction, which was CD45RO-negative and positively selected for CCR7. Everyone who donated was a Caucasian adult who lived in Nashville, Tennessee. This record comes from a study of shared clonotypes between healthy human individuals. Produced via immunoSEQ multiplex PCR; TCRdb's table is partial and in-frame only. The sample gives around 2,000,000 clones, around 96% of which show up once; 0.95% to 1.5% is in the top ten.

This receptor was obtained from a man younger than 35 in good health. What was sequenced was naive CD8+ T cells sorted from blood. The chain uses TRBV5-4 and TRBJ1-1; a possible D gene is TRBD1 (6 bases). DNA for the CDR3: TGTGCCAGCAGCTTGGTTTTTAGGGACATCGGAGCTGAAGCTTTCTTT. It encodes CASSLVFRDIGAEAFF.